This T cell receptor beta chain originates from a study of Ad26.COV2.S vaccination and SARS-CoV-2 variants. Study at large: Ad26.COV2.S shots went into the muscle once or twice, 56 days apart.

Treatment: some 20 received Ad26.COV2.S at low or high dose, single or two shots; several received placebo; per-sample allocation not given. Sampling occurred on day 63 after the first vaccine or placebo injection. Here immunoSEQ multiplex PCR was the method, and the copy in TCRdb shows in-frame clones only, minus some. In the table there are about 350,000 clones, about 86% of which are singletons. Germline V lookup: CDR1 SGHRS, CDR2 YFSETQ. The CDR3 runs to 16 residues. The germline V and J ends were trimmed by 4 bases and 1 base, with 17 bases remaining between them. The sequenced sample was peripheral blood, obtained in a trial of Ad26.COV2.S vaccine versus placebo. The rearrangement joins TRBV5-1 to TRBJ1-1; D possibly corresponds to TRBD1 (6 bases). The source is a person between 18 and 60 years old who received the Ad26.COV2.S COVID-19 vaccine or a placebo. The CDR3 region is CASSRPGTQENTEAFF. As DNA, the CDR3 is TGCGCCAGCAGCCGGCCCGGGACACAGGAGAACACTGAAGCTTTCTTT.